Listed here are 18 T cell receptor beta chains from one sample, sequenced in a study of T cells expressing NK-cell markers. One entry per CDR3 protein, without DNA, is what TCRdb gives after re-calling the 5' RACE reads. The table counts 500,000 to 600,000 distinct CDR3 sequences; under 4.5% lies in the top ten. The sample consisted of blood T cells: a sorted CD56 or NKG2C T cell subset, CD4+ or CD8+ T cells, or bulk PBMC T cells (not recorded which). These receptors were taken from a man aged 18 to 30 in good health.

This sequence joins TRBV29-1 and TRBJ2-1. CDR1 is SQVTM and CDR2 is ANQGSEA in the germline V gene. CDR3 length equals 15 residues. The CDR3 sequence is CSVDRTGSSYNEQFF.

The genes are TRBV12-3 or TRBV12-4 and TRBJ2-5; lacking DNA, the TRBD1 call made by TCRdb goes unchecked. This CDR3 comprises 15 residues. The CDR3 reads CASSLNRVRLETQYF.

The CDR3 here is CASSQDETSGSPSSYNEQFF. The chain couples TRBV3-1 to TRBJ2-1; TCRdb calls TRBD2, which cannot be checked without DNA. Germline V gene lookup returns CDR1 LGHDT and CDR2 YNNKEL (reference sequence). The CDR3 covers 20 residues.

This chain's CDR3 is CASSYSLGGSSYEQYF. The chain combines TRBV6-5 with TRBJ2-7. The CDR3 totals 16 residues. Germline V lookup: CDR1 MNHEY, CDR2 SVGAGI.

The chain has TRBV7-6 and TRBJ2-1; checking the TCRdb D call of TRBD2 is not possible without DNA. Looked up from germline, CDR1 is SGHVS and CDR2 is FNYEAQ. This CDR3 is 18 amino acids long. The CDR3 spells CASSFNHPGTSEGNEQFF.

The chain is built from TRBV6-2 or TRBV6-3 and TRBJ2-1. This CDR3 has 14 residues. Germline CDR1 is MNHEY and CDR2 is SVGEGT. This CDR3 reads CASTYSTSSNEQFF.

V usage is TRBV4-2 and J usage is TRBJ2-1; TCRdb's D call of TRBD1 is untestable without DNA. Germline values: CDR1 LGHNA, CDR2 YNFKEQ. The CDR3 length is 18 residues. The CDR3 here is CASSQDGGRGTTYNEQFF.

The CDR3 is CSARGRDYRSYNEQFF. The chain recombines TRBV20-1 with TRBJ2-1; TCRdb proposes TRBD2, but this gene call is untestable without DNA. CDR1 and CDR2 from the germline V gene are DFQATT and SNEGSKA (reference sequence). The CDR3 has 16 amino acids.

This chain joins TRBV7-2 and TRBJ2-1. The germline V gene has CDR1 SGHTA and CDR2 FQGNSA. CDR3 length: 14 amino acids. The CDR3: CASSYNRVNNEQFF.

The chain employs TRBV20-1 and TRBJ1-4. Germline-derived CDR1 and CDR2 are DFQATT and SNEGSKA (reference sequence). The CDR3 has 13 amino acids. This chain's CDR3 is CSALLVGGEKLFF.

The chain recombines TRBV7-8 with TRBJ2-1; the TCRdb call, TRBD2, lacks DNA for checking. The germline CDR1 and CDR2 sequences are SGHVS and FQNEAQ. The CDR3 is 14 residues long. The CDR3 spells CASSPSGGAGEQFF. Full variable domain (missing parts from reference TRBV7-8 and TRBJ2-1): GAGVSQSPRYKVAKRGQDVALRCDPISGHVSLFWYQQALGQGPEFLTYFQNEAQLDKSGLPSDRFFAERPEGSVSTLKIQRTQQEDSAVYLCASSPSGGAGEQFFGPGTRLTVL.

The rearrangement links TRBV12-3 or TRBV12-4 to TRBJ2-5; the TRBD1 assignment by TCRdb is unverifiable without DNA. The CDR3 length is 12 residues. CDR3 protein: CASTLGGKTQYF.

V is TRBV3-1 and J is TRBJ2-2; TCRdb's assignment of TRBD2 cannot be checked, as there is no DNA. CDR1 and CDR2 from the germline V gene are LGHDT and YNNKEL (reference sequence). The CDR3 runs 15 residues. The CDR3 loop is CASSLGNREGGELFF.

The chain employs TRBV27 and TRBJ1-5; TCRdb picks TRBD1, but there is no DNA to check that call. The CDR3 sequence is 14 residues long. Looked up from germline, CDR1 is MNHEY and CDR2 is SMNVEV (reference sequence). The CDR3 sequence is CASSPTGNRGPQHF.

The V call is TRBV20-1, the J call TRBJ2-3; TCRdb designates TRBD1, a call that cannot be tested without DNA. Germline assignment: CDR1 DFQATT and CDR2 SNEGSKA (reference sequence). The CDR3 length is 17 residues. The CDR3 protein is CSASHWGQGAPTDTQYF.

The chain uses TRBV12-3 or TRBV12-4 and TRBJ2-1; the D call of TRBD1 rests on TCRdb alone, since no DNA is present to check it. The CDR3 spans 15 residues. CDR3 protein: CASTDQGEVGIVQFF.

The chain links TRBV24-1 to TRBJ2-1; TCRdb proposes TRBD1, but this gene call is untestable without DNA. The CDR3 contains 16 residues. CDR1 and CDR2 from the germline V gene are KGHDR and SFDVKD. This CDR3 is CATSDPPGQGADEQFF.

The chain employs TRBV7-3 and TRBJ2-2; with no DNA, the TCRdb D assignment of TRBD1 cannot be verified. This CDR3 has 15 residues. Germline CDR1 reads SGHTA; CDR2 reads FQGTGA. The CDR3 loop reads CASSMTAPGTGELFF.